Below, 23 T cell receptor beta chains from the same sample are listed, as sequenced in a study of shared clonotypes between healthy human individuals. Using immunoSEQ multiplex PCR, the repertoire was profiled, and TCRdb retains in-frame clones only, with some absent. The sample includes 600,000 or so clones, roughly 98% of them seen just once. Naive CD8 cells comprised CD45RO-negative, CCR7-positively selected cells, excluding terminally differentiated effector memory CD45RA+ cells. Input material: naive CD8+ T cells sorted from blood. All receptors derive from a man aged 25-40 years in good health.

This chain joins TRBV2 and TRBJ2-1; D unclear. This CDR3 has 12 amino acids. Per the germline V gene, CDR1 is SNHLY and CDR2 is FYNNEI. Trimming took 4 bases from V and 7 from J, leaving 8 bases between them. CDR3 DNA: TGTGCCAGCAGTGGACGGCAAAATGAGCAGTTCTTC. Residues: CASSGRQNEQFF.

The rearrangement joins TRBV14 to TRBJ2-7; D tentatively fits TRBD1 or TRBD2 (5 bases each). V lost 2 bases and J 2 bases, leaving 19 bases between the germline ends. Looked up from germline, CDR1 is SGHDN and CDR2 is FVKESK. The CDR3 has 17 amino acids. The CDR3 DNA reads TGTGCCAGCAGCCAAAAGGACCGAGGGGTTGGCCCCTACGAGCAGTACTTC. Translating gives CASSQKDRGVGPYEQYF.

The V and J genes are TRBV7-6 and TRBJ2-1, with D unresolved. Germline lookup yields CDR1 SGHVS and CDR2 FNYEAQ. The CDR3 has 12 residues. The V gene lost 4 bases and the J gene lost 9 bases, with 10 bases spanning the gap. CDR3 bases: TGTGCCAGCAGCTCGCTTAGGGCTGAGCAGTTCTTC. Translated, it gives CASSSLRAEQFF.

The genes are TRBV29-1 and TRBJ2-5; 7 bases line up with TRBD2. This CDR3 contains 15 residues. The J segment lost 5 bases and the V segment lost 8 bases, leaving 17 bases of the junction unmatched. The germline V gene has CDR1 SQVTM and CDR2 ANQGSEA. The CDR3 DNA sequence: TGCAGCACCTGTGAGAGGGGAGGGCCCCGGGAGACCCAGTACTTC. This encodes CSTCERGGPRETQYF.

This clone was detected only once. V gene TRBV23-1 combines with J gene TRBJ2-5, with 7 positions matching TRBD1. TRBV23-1 belongs to the ORF category, with a function that is uncertain. The CDR3 is 15 amino acids. Trimming cost V 6 bases and J 5 bases; bases outside gene matches: 12. Here the CDR3 DNA reads TGCGCCAGCAGCCGGGACAGTAGGTTCCGGGAGACCCAGTACTTC. Its protein is CASSRDSRFRETQYF.

The chain employs TRBV7-9 and TRBJ2-2; 9 bases map to TRBD1. Germline-derived CDR1 and CDR2 are SEHNR and FQNEAQ (reference sequence). V shed 5 bases, J shed 4 bases, and the junction held 8 bases outside the gene matches. This CDR3 region has 16 residues. Here the CDR3 DNA reads TGTGCCAGCAGCCTAAGGGACAGGGCTCTCACCGGGGAGCTGTTTTTT. As protein: CASSLRDRALTGELFF.

This clone was observed a single time. This chain links TRBV14 with TRBJ2-7; D might be TRBD2 (6 bases). Germline CDR1 is SGHDN and CDR2 is FVKESK. Trimming took off 0 bases at V and 5 bases at J, with 14 bases between the two ends. The CDR3 has 15 amino acids. CDR3: CASSQEVAGSDEQYF. CDR3 DNA sequence: TGTGCCAGCAGCCAAGAAGTGGCGGGGAGCGACGAGCAGTACTTC.

The chain combines TRBV18 with TRBJ2-7, with D unresolved. The CDR3 is 12 residues long. V was shortened by 3 bases and J by 4 bases, with 7 bases between the two germline ends. The germline V gene has CDR1 KGHSH and CDR2 LQKENI. The CDR3 DNA follows: TGTGCCAGCTCACCGGTCCCATACGAGCAGTACTTC. Translated, it gives CASSPVPYEQYF.

This sequence joins TRBV7-6 and TRBJ2-5, with D unclear. The CDR3 has 13 amino acids. Germline assignment: CDR1 SGHVS and CDR2 FNYEAQ. Between the trimmed V and J ends, which lost 5 bases and 2 bases, there was a span of 9 bases. CDR3 sequence reads: CASSQRRQETQYF. Here the CDR3 DNA reads TGTGCCAGCAGCCAAAGGCGACAAGAGACCCAGTACTTC.

The chain links TRBV9 to TRBJ2-3; possible D gene TRBD1, 6 bases. V lost 4 bases, J lost 1 base, and 10 bases lay in between. Germline assignment: CDR1 SGDLS and CDR2 YYNGEE. This CDR3 comprises 14 residues. The CDR3 is CASSPWTGTDTQYF. The DNA of the CDR3 is TGTGCCAGCAGCCCATGGACAGGCACAGATACGCAGTATTTT.

The chain is built from TRBV4-1 and TRBJ2-7; 9 bases fit TRBD2. CDR1 and CDR2 (germline): MGHRA, YSYEKL. V lost 1 base to trimming and J lost 3 bases; unmatched junction nucleotides: 7. CDR3 length equals 16 residues. Written as DNA, the CDR3 is TGCGCCAGCAGCCAAGTCTTGTCTAGCGGGAACTACGAGCAGTACTTC. It yields the protein CASSQVLSSGNYEQYF.

This rearrangement joins TRBV27 to TRBJ1-1; no definite D call. This CDR3 region has 15 residues. Germline loops: CDR1 MNHEY, CDR2 SMNVEV (reference sequence). V lost 1 base, J lost 0 bases, and 9 bases lay in between. CDR3 sequence reads: CASSLLNRMNTEAFF. In nucleotides, the CDR3 is TGTGCCAGCAGTTTATTAAACAGAATGAACACTGAAGCTTTCTTT.

The V gene is TRBV27, the J gene TRBJ2-7, with D unclear. CDR3 length: 14 residues. With 5 bases removed from V and 3 bases from J, the gap between germline ends came to 14 bases. Germline V gene data show CDR1 as MNHEY and CDR2 as SMNVEV (reference sequence). The CDR3 DNA reads TGTGCCAGCAGTGAGACTTATGGAAGCTACGAGCAGTACTTC. This gives the protein CASSETYGSYEQYF.

The J gene is TRBJ2-7, the V gene TRBV5-3; 11 nucleotides line up with TRBD1. TRBV5-3 is an ORF for which the function is uncertain. The V segment lost 6 bases and the J segment 5 bases; nucleotides outside the gene matches: 4. The CDR3 totals 13 residues. The CDR3 region is CARNGQGAHEQYF. The CDR3 region has the DNA TGTGCCAGAAATGGACAGGGGGCACACGAGCAGTACTTC.

This sequence joins TRBV30 and TRBJ2-1; D possibly uses TRBD1 or TRBD2 (6 bases each). CDR3 length equals 17 residues. V was shortened by 8 bases and J by 8 bases, with 31 bases between the two germline ends. From germline, CDR1 is GTSNPN and CDR2 SVGIG (reference sequence). The CDR3 DNA sequence: TGTGCCCAAACTGGAGGGACAAAGGTTCGGGTTTATGATGAGCAGTTCTTC. Amino acids: CAQTGGTKVRVYDEQFF.

The CDR3 spells CASWGQGPEEGTQYF. In nucleotides, the CDR3 is TGTGCCAGCTGGGGACAGGGACCCGAGGAAGGGACCCAGTACTTC. The chain uses TRBV6-5 and TRBJ2-5; 9 nucleotides agree with TRBD1. Germline values: CDR1 MNHEY, CDR2 SVGAGI. This CDR3 comprises 15 residues. V lost 8 bases to trimming and J lost 7 bases; unmatched junction nucleotides: 14.

The CDR3, as DNA: TGTGCCAGCAGGGTAGCGAGCCTTACCTACGAGCAGTACTTC. It yields the protein CASRVASLTYEQYF. The rearrangement links TRBV6-1 to TRBJ2-7, with TRBD2 as a possible D gene (5 bases). The CDR3 runs 14 residues. V lost 6 bases and J 2 bases, leaving 14 bases between the germline ends. From germline, CDR1 is MNHNS and CDR2 SASEGT.

The CDR3 is CASSLVGTGLYNEQFF. The CDR3, as DNA: TGTGCCAGCAGCTTAGTTGGGACAGGCCTCTACAATGAGCAGTTCTTC. J is TRBJ2-1 and V is TRBV7-9; 8 bases line up with TRBD1. Trimming at V came to 1 base and at J to 3 bases, leaving 5 bases not matched to a gene. CDR3 size: 16 residues. The germline V gene has CDR1 SEHNR and CDR2 FQNEAQ (reference sequence).

This sequence joins TRBV2 and TRBJ2-7, with no clear D. This CDR3 contains 13 residues. The ends were cut back, 1 base at V and 2 bases at J, with 6 bases in the middle. The germline CDR1 and CDR2 sequences are SNHLY and FYNNEI. This CDR3 reads CASSEGQTYEQYF. The CDR3 DNA is TGTGCCAGCAGTGAAGGGCAGACCTACGAGCAGTACTTC.

V and J are TRBV7-9 and TRBJ2-7; D unresolved. In germline, CDR1 is SEHNR, CDR2 FQNEAQ (reference sequence). The CDR3 has 12 amino acids. Trimming took 5 bases from V and 2 from J, leaving 7 bases between them. The CDR3 region is CASSPPTYEQYF. CDR3 nucleotide sequence: TGTGCCAGCAGCCCCCCCACCTACGAGCAGTACTTC.

The chain has TRBV5-6 and TRBJ2-7; tentatively, D is TRBD2 (6 bases). Trimming took 6 bases from V and 3 from J, leaving 13 bases between them. Germline CDR1 SGHDT, CDR2 YYEEEE. The CDR3 is 13 residues long. The DNA for the CDR3 is TGTGCCAGCATCTCGGGAGATAGCTACGAGCAGTACTTC. Translated: CASISGDSYEQYF.

The chain uses TRBV7-9 and TRBJ2-7, with 8 bases fitting TRBD2. The CDR3 runs 13 residues. The V segment lost 3 bases and the J segment 5 bases; nucleotides outside the gene matches: 3. Germline V gene sequence: CDR1 SEHNR, CDR2 FQNEAQ (reference sequence). The CDR3 nucleotides are TGTGCCAGCAGCTTGGACGGGAGGGACGAGCAGTACTTC. This codes for CASSLDGRDEQYF. Full variable domain (rest looked up from reference TRBV7-9 and TRBJ2-7): DTGVSQNPRHKITKRGQNVTFRCDPISEHNRLYWYRQTLGQGPEFLTYFQNEAQLEKSRLLSDRFSAERPKGSFSTLEIQRTEQGDSAMYLCASSLDGRDEQYFGPGTRLTVT.

This CDR3 reads CAWRPGVGETQYF. As DNA, the CDR3 is TGTGCCTGGAGGCCCGGGGTGGGAGAGACCCAGTACTTC. V usage is TRBV30 and J usage is TRBJ2-5, with D maybe TRBD2 (5 bases). V shed 3 bases and J shed 4 bases, with 12 bases lying between them. The CDR3 is 13 residues long. CDR1 is GTSNPN and CDR2 is SVGIG in the germline V gene (reference sequence).